The rows below give T cell receptor beta chains drawn from one sample of a study of cytomegalovirus exposure and HLA in healthy donors. The method was immunoSEQ multiplex PCR; TCRdb's version includes in-frame clones alone and lacks a portion of them. The table records approximately 150,000 clones, 75% to 90% of them present only once. The sample was PBMCs. The receptors shown here come from a human donor in good health. CDR3s include the opening cysteine and the closing phenylalanine or tryptophan. Each record gives: J gene, V gene, CDR3 protein.

TRBJ1-1	TRBV7-9	CASSFPYEAFF
TRBJ2-3	TRBV5-1	CASSLSQGQSDTQYF
TRBJ2-5	TRBV10-3	CAISYVAAETQYF
TRBJ2-3	TRBV19	CASNEGQGPTDTQYF
TRBJ1-5	TRBV5-8	CASSPGQNLNQPQHF
TRBJ1-5	TRBV10-3	CAISESRESQPQHF
TRBJ1-2	TRBV14	CASSQEIGQGAYGYTF
TRBJ2-7	TRBV27	CASSAPGTAYEQYF
TRBJ1-6	TRBV6-6	CASSPASTGTNSPLHF
TRBJ1-1	TRBV19	CASEDYTEAFF
TRBJ2-2	TRBV4-1	CASSQVKLTGELFF
TRBJ2-1	TRBV27	CASSLLVSRNEQFF
TRBJ1-5	TRBV12-5	CASGLEGANQPQHF
TRBJ1-5	TRBV6-5	CASTNGGANQPQHF
TRBJ1-1	TRBV7-8	CASSSRTGPEAFF
TRBJ2-1	TRBV2	CASSGLAGFEGEQFF
TRBJ1-1	TRBV19	CASSISRETEAFF
TRBJ1-5	TRBV5-6	CASSSQGAGGQPQHF
TRBJ2-1	TRBV7-8	CASSTSGQGNEQFF
TRBJ2-3	TRBV7-9	CASSLVADTQYF
TRBJ1-3	TRBV19	CASSISQGTGNTIYF
TRBJ1-5	TRBV19	CASSISFGQGYYSNQPQHF
TRBJ1-4	TRBV2	CASSIQGTNEKLFF
TRBJ1-5	TRBV9	CASDRAPRQPQHF
TRBJ1-2	TRBV29-1	CSVDFSTLPAPARGYTF
TRBJ1-6	TRBV5-1	CASSHDRGGNSPLHF
TRBJ2-3	TRBV4-2	CASSQRAGVGNTDTQYF